The clone carrying this T cell receptor (beta chain) was observed a few times. The antigen is not known. The assay was immunoSEQ multiplex PCR, and TCRdb's table has in-frame clones only and misses some. The repertoire consists of about 120,000 clones, with around 80% occurring once and the leading ten covering 4.7%. All patients were mismatch repair deficient, assessed by either PCR or immunohistochemistry. The data belong to a study of PD-1 blockade in mismatch repair-deficient tumors. Study-level findings and limits: Rapid post-treatment expansion, then contraction, generally preceding radiologic response, marked tumor-resident clones.

The sample in question was peripheral blood, obtained 60 weeks after starting pembrolizumab. This receptor was identified in an adult with mismatch repair-deficient cancer.

The CDR3 region has the DNA TGCAGCGTGGTGCCGGGACAGTTCTATGGCTACACCTTC. Translated, it gives CSVVPGQFYGYTF. The rearrangement uses TRBV29-1 and TRBJ1-2; 7 bases fit TRBD1. The V and J ends lost 6 bases and 4 bases, in that order; junction bases with no gene match: 8. This CDR3 spans 13 amino acids. The germline V gene encodes CDR1 SQVTM and CDR2 ANQGSEA.